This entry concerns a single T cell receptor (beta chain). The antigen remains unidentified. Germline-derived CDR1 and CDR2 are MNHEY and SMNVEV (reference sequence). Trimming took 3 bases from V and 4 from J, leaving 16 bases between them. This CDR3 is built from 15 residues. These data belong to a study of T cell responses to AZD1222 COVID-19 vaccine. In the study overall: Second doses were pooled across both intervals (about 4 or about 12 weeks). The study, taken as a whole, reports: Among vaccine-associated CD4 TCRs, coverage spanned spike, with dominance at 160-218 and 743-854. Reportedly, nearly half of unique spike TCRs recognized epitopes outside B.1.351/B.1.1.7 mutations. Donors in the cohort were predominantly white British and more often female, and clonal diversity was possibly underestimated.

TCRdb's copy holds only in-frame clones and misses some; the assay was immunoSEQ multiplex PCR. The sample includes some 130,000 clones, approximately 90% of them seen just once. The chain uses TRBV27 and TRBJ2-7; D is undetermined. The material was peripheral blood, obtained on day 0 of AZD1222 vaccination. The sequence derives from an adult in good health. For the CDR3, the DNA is TGTGCCAGCAGTTTGTCCCTCGCCCCGACGTACGAGCAGTACTTC. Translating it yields CASSLSLAPTYEQYF.